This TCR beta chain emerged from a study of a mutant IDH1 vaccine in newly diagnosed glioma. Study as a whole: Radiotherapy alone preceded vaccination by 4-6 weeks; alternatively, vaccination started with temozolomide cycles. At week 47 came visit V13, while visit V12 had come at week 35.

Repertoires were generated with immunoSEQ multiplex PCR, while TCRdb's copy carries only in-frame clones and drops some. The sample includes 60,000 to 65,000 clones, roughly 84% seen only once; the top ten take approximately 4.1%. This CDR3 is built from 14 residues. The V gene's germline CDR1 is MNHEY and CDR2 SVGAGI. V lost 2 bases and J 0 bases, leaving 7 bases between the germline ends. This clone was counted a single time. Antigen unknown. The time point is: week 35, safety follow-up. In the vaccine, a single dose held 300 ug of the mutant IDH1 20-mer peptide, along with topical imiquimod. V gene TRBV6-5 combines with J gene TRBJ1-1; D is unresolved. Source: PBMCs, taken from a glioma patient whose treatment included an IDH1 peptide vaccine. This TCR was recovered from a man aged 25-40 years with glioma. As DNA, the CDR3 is TGTGCCAGCAGTTACAGACTAATGAACACTGAAGCTTTCTTT. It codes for CASSYRLMNTEAFF.